Presented here are 8 T cell receptor beta chains from one specimen sequenced in a study of shared clonotypes between healthy human individuals. Assay used: immunoSEQ multiplex PCR; TCRdb lists only in-frame clones, some missing. The table has roughly 550,000 clones, nearly 97% seen once. CD45RO-negative CD8 cells positively selected for CCR7 made up the naive population, which excluded terminally differentiated effector memory CD45RA+ cells. Sequencing was carried out using naive CD8+ T cells sorted from blood. These receptor sequences come from a woman aged 25 to 45 in good health.

The chain combines TRBV6-6 with TRBJ1-5; D perhaps matches TRBD1 (5 bases). CDR1 is MNHNY, CDR2 SVGAGI, per germline (reference sequence). This CDR3 comprises 16 residues. Trimming stripped 6 bases from V and 2 bases from J, with 17 bases between. In DNA form, the CDR3 reads TGTGCCAGCAGCTTGGGGGAGGTCAGCGGCAATCAGCCCCAGCATTTT. Amino acids: CASSLGEVSGNQPQHF.

The chain joins TRBV5-6 to TRBJ1-1; D call uncertain. CDR1 and CDR2 from the germline V gene are SGHDT and YYEEEE. The CDR3 has 13 amino acids. Deletions cut 1 base from V and 6 bases from J, with 10 bases between. CDR3 in amino acids: CASSLSGRAEAFF. CDR3 DNA sequence: TGTGCCAGCAGCTTGTCGGGGAGGGCTGAAGCTTTCTTT.

V gene TRBV6-1 combines with J gene TRBJ2-1; TRBD1 agrees at 9 bases. CDR1 is MNHNS and CDR2 is SASEGT in the germline V gene. The V gene end was trimmed by 7 bases and the J gene end by 5 bases; junction bases not matched to a gene: 6. The CDR3 totals 14 residues. This CDR3 is CASIPGQGNNEQFF. The CDR3 DNA sequence: TGTGCCAGCATCCCGGGACAGGGCAACAATGAGCAGTTCTTC.

The chain links TRBV19 to TRBJ1-3; D not resolved. Per the germline V gene, CDR1 is LNHDA and CDR2 is SQIVND (reference sequence). The CDR3 loop spans 13 amino acids. V was pared by 1 base and J by 8 bases, with 9 bases between. The CDR3 sequence is CASSIGRLDTIYF. The DNA for the CDR3 is TGTGCCAGTAGTATAGGACGATTGGACACCATATATTTT.

This clone was picked up one time. This rearrangement joins TRBV6-1 to TRBJ1-3, with unresolved D. The CDR3 consists of 14 residues. Trimming removed 5 bases from V and 0 bases from J, with 8 bases in between. Germline values: CDR1 MNHNS, CDR2 SASEGT. DNA for the CDR3: TGTGCCAGCAGTCCGGACCTCTCTGGAAACACCATATATTTT. Translation gives CASSPDLSGNTIYF.

This chain joins TRBV5-8 and TRBJ1-1; D might be TRBD1 (5 bases). This CDR3 region has 16 residues. The ends were cut back, 2 bases at V and 8 bases at J, with 22 bases in the middle. From germline, CDR1 is SGHTS and CDR2 YDEGEE. The DNA of the CDR3 is TGTGCCAGCAGCTTCCCGCTACGCACAGGATGGATGGAAGCTTTCTTT. Protein: CASSFPLRTGWMEAFF.

The J gene is TRBJ2-2, the V gene TRBV4-1; TRBD2 might be the D (6 bases). CDR1 and CDR2 (germline): MGHRA, YSYEKL. Trimming removed 0 bases from V and 0 bases from J, with 8 bases in between. CDR3 length: 16 amino acids. The CDR3 here is CASSQDAGTNTGELFF. The CDR3 coding sequence is TGCGCCAGCAGCCAAGATGCGGGGACGAACACCGGGGAGCTGTTTTTT.

The chain recombines TRBV7-9 with TRBJ2-7; D not resolved. The CDR3 is 12 amino acids. The germline V and J ends were trimmed by 5 bases and 9 bases, with 14 bases remaining between them. Germline V gene data show CDR1 as SEHNR and CDR2 as FQNEAQ (reference sequence). This CDR3 reads CASSVAGSGQYF. DNA for the CDR3: TGTGCCAGCAGCGTCGCTGGATCGGGGCAGTACTTC.